Below, one TCR beta chain is given with its context. Generated by immunoSEQ multiplex PCR, the TCRdb table keeps only in-frame clones and is missing some. The data contain approximately 2,300,000 clones, 92% of them singletons. Trimming stripped 2 bases from V and 4 bases from J, with 9 bases between. Per the germline V gene, CDR1 is SGHKS and CDR2 is YYEKEE (reference sequence). This CDR3 is built from 13 residues. The sample originates from a study of shared clonotypes between healthy human individuals. Study details: The cohort had two women and three men, ages 18 to 49.

The chain combines TRBV5-5 with TRBJ1-1; D unresolved. The receptor was derived from a man aged 18 to 29 in good health. Some clones in this sample may be carry-over from other donors' samples. Sequencing was performed on naive CD4+ T cells from PBMCs. The subset is: CD45RA+ positively selected. CDR3: CASSFAVVTEAFF. Here the CDR3 DNA reads TGTGCCAGCAGCTTCGCGGTTGTCACTGAAGCTTTCTTT.